This entry concerns a single T cell receptor beta chain. This sample is part of a study of blood T cell repertoires in COVID-19. Data came from immunoSEQ multiplex PCR; TCRdb stores just in-frame clones and leaves some out. The sample carries 120,000 to 150,000 clones, 85% recorded once. The germline V gene has CDR1 LGHNA and CDR2 YNFKEQ. This CDR3 has 16 residues. V dropped 4 bases and J dropped 1 base, with 17 bases sitting between them. The chain uses TRBV4-2 and TRBJ2-7; D possibly corresponds to TRBD2 (6 bases). The source of this sequence is a human donor with acute or convalescent COVID-19. The donor label of this sample is uncertain. The sequencing input was peripheral blood. The CDR3 here is CASSRTTGTVSYEQYF. The CDR3 DNA sequence: TGTGCCAGCAGCCGGACGACCGGGACTGTTTCCTACGAGCAGTACTTC.